Shown below are 25 T cell receptor beta chains from a single sample sequenced in a study of T cell responses to AZD1222 COVID-19 vaccine. Clones were read by immunoSEQ multiplex PCR, and TCRdb kept only the in-frame ones, dropping some. Of 150,000 or so clones in the sample, about 90% were seen once. Sequencing was performed on peripheral blood, taken 28 days after the second AZD1222 dose. The receptors were sampled from an adult who received the AZD1222 COVID-19 vaccine.

The rearrangement links TRBV6-6 to TRBJ2-7; TRBD2 matches 7 bases. The CDR3 has 15 residues. The V segment lost 2 bases and the J segment 6 bases; nucleotides outside the gene matches: 10. The V gene's germline CDR1 is MNHNY and CDR2 SVGAGI (reference sequence). The CDR3 region is CASSYLGGREVEQYF. The DNA of the CDR3 is TGTGCCAGCAGTTACCTGGGAGGGAGGGAGGTCGAGCAGTACTTC.

This clone was counted only a few times. This sequence joins TRBV4-2 and TRBJ2-7; the D is unclear. The CDR3 is 14 residues long. Germline loops: CDR1 LGHNA, CDR2 YNFKEQ. The V end lost 4 bases, the J end lost 0 bases, and 10 bases lay between the germline ends. DNA of the CDR3: TGTGCCAGCAGCCCCCAGACGCACTCCTACGAGCAGTACTTC. This encodes CASSPQTHSYEQYF.

The J gene is TRBJ2-7, the V gene TRBV7-5; the table's D call of TRBD2 was not tested on the DNA. TRBV7-5 is classified as a pseudogene. This CDR3 is built from 14 residues. The CDR3 sequence: CARRKTSPAYEQYF. The CDR3 bases are TGTGCCAGAAGAAAGACTAGCCCGGCGTACGAGCAGTACTTC.

The J gene is TRBJ1-4, the V gene TRBV28, with 7 bases matching TRBD1. CDR3 length: 12 residues. Germline trimming cut 2 bases from V and 17 bases from J; bases unmatched to any gene: 8. Germline V gives CDR1 MDHEN, CDR2 SYDVKM. This chain's CDR3 is CASSLRGQVAFF. The CDR3, as DNA: TGTGCCAGCAGTTTACGTGGACAGGTTGCATTTTTT.

This clone showed up just a few times. The J gene is TRBJ1-5, the V gene TRBV28, with 9 bases matching TRBD1. This CDR3 has 16 amino acids. Germline assignment: CDR1 MDHEN and CDR2 SYDVKM. The ends lost 6 bases at V and 4 bases at J; junction bases unmatched: 10. The CDR3 region is CASRLYPGQGNQPQHF. The CDR3 coding sequence is TGTGCCAGCAGACTTTACCCGGGACAGGGAAATCAGCCCCAGCATTTT. The full variable domain, its missing parts supplied by reference TRBV28 and TRBJ1-5, is DVKVTQSSRYLVKRTGEKVFLECVQDMDHENMFWYRQDPGLGLRLIYFSYDVKMKEKGDIPEGYSVSREKKERFSLILESASTNQTSMYLCASRLYPGQGNQPQHFGDGTRLSIL.

The chain is built from TRBV6-5 and TRBJ1-3, with 7 nucleotides matching TRBD1. This CDR3 has 15 amino acids. Looked up from germline, CDR1 is MNHEY and CDR2 is SVGAGI. V trimming: 5 bases; J trimming: 3 bases; junction bases outside the gene matches: 7. The CDR3 DNA reads as TGTGCCAGCAGTCCCACAGGGGCCAGTGGAAACACCATATATTTT. It specifies CASSPTGASGNTIYF.

The chain couples TRBV11-1 to TRBJ2-3, with 7 bases fitting TRBD2. This CDR3 region has 14 residues. Germline V gene data show CDR1 as SGHAT and CDR2 as FQDESV (reference sequence). Trimming took 3 bases from V and 2 from J; bases not matched to a gene: 2. For the CDR3, the DNA is TGTGCCAGCAGCTTCGCGGGAGTCACAGATACGCAGTATTTT. Residues: CASSFAGVTDTQYF.

The chain carries TRBV19 and TRBJ1-2, with 9 bases matching TRBD1. Per the germline V gene, CDR1 is LNHDA and CDR2 is SQIVND (reference sequence). The CDR3 has 17 residues. J was trimmed by 4 bases and V by 5 bases; bases with no gene match: 14. This chain's CDR3 is CASSPGTGRLRVYGYTF. CDR3 nucleotides: TGTGCCAGTAGTCCTGGGACAGGGAGGCTTCGGGTCTATGGCTACACCTTC.

The V gene is TRBV7-2, the J gene TRBJ1-3; D unclear. Trimming cost V 2 bases and J 2 bases, with 7 bases left between them. The CDR3 covers 14 residues. Looked up from germline, CDR1 is SGHTA and CDR2 is FQGNSA. The CDR3 nucleotides are TGTGCCAGCAGCTTAAACATGGCTGGAAACACCATATATTTT. The encoded protein is CASSLNMAGNTIYF.

The chain carries TRBV18 and TRBJ2-1; no clear D gene. Germline assignment: CDR1 KGHSH and CDR2 LQKENI. The CDR3 consists of 17 residues. Between the trimmed V and J ends, which lost 2 bases and 2 bases, there was a span of 16 bases. This chain's CDR3 is CASSPIQASTAYNEQFF. The CDR3 DNA follows: TGTGCCAGCTCACCAATCCAGGCAAGTACCGCCTACAATGAGCAGTTCTTC.

V gene TRBV27 combines with J gene TRBJ1-6; TRBD1 matches at 9 bases. The germline V gene has CDR1 MNHEY and CDR2 SMNVEV (reference sequence). The V segment lost 6 bases and the J segment 10 bases; nucleotides outside the gene matches: 10. This CDR3 is built from 15 residues. The CDR3 reads CASRHGDREESPLHF. The DNA of the CDR3 is TGTGCCAGCAGGCACGGGGACAGGGAGGAATCACCCCTCCACTTT.

The genes are TRBV12-3 or TRBV12-4 and TRBJ2-1; TRBD2 is a possible D gene (6 bases). The CDR3 totals 12 residues. V lost 3 bases to trimming and J lost 9 bases, with 9 bases between them. CDR3 region: CASSLGGGEQFF. The CDR3 DNA follows: TGTGCCAGCAGTTTGGGGGGTGGTGAGCAGTTCTTC.

This sequence joins TRBV19 and TRBJ2-1, with 10 bases matching TRBD1. Losses at the gene ends were 7 bases for V and 4 bases for J; bases not matched to a gene: 7. This CDR3 comprises 15 residues. Looked up from germline, CDR1 is LNHDA and CDR2 is SQIVND (reference sequence). Written as DNA, the CDR3 is TGTGCCAGTAAGGCAGGACAGGGGGAGTACAATGAGCAGTTCTTC. Translation gives CASKAGQGEYNEQFF.

V is TRBV27 and J is TRBJ1-2; D might be TRBD1 (5 bases). This CDR3 has 15 residues. Germline V gives CDR1 MNHEY, CDR2 SMNVEV (reference sequence). Trimming stripped 3 bases from V and 0 bases from J, with 11 bases between. The CDR3 nucleotides read TGTGCCAGCAGTTTGAGGGGCTGGACTAACTATGGCTACACCTTC. Its protein product is CASSLRGWTNYGYTF.

This sequence joins TRBV19 and TRBJ1-1; D is possibly TRBD1 (6 bases). The CDR3 runs to 12 residues. Germline loops: CDR1 LNHDA, CDR2 SQIVND (reference sequence). The V end lost 10 bases, the J end lost 0 bases, and 9 bases lay between the germline ends. The CDR3 loop is CATTGLNTEAFF. Here the CDR3 DNA reads TGTGCCACCACAGGGTTGAACACTGAAGCTTTCTTT.

The chain is built from TRBV6-2 or TRBV6-3 and TRBJ2-3; D gene unclear. The CDR3 sequence is 14 residues long. From germline, CDR1 is MNHEY and CDR2 SVGEGT. V lost 0 bases, J lost 2 bases, and 6 bases lay in between. CDR3 coding DNA: TGTGCCAGCAGTTACTCGGACCTCACAGATACGCAGTATTTT. Translated, it gives CASSYSDLTDTQYF.

A few counts support this clone. The chain links TRBV19 to TRBJ2-5, with 8 bases identical to TRBD2. With V trimmed by 3 bases and J by 2 bases, 8 bases remained unmatched. The germline gives CDR1 LNHDA, CDR2 SQIVND (reference sequence). CDR3 length: 16 amino acids. This chain's CDR3 is CASSMMHGRVQETQYF. The DNA of the CDR3 is TGTGCCAGTAGTATGATGCACGGGAGGGTGCAAGAGACCCAGTACTTC.

The gene calls are TRBV10-1 and TRBJ2-3, with 8 bases that match TRBD2. V was pared by 5 bases and J by 2 bases, with 3 bases of the junction left unmatched. The CDR3 consists of 14 residues. Germline V gene sequence: CDR1 WNHNN, CDR2 SYGVQD (reference sequence). CDR3 sequence: CASSLRGDTDTQYF. DNA of the CDR3: TGCGCCAGCAGTCTGCGGGGGGACACAGATACGCAGTATTTT.

CDR3 nucleotide sequence: TGTGCCAGCAGTTCGCCCGGACAGGGTCAGAATCAGCCCCAGCATTTT. This translates into CASSSPGQGQNQPQHF. This chain connects TRBV28 to TRBJ1-5; the match to TRBD1 covers 8 bases. Trimming removed 4 bases from V and 4 bases from J; junction bases left unmatched: 9. The CDR3 totals 16 residues. Germline V gene lookup returns CDR1 MDHEN and CDR2 SYDVKM.

J is TRBJ2-7 and V is TRBV27; 9 bases map to TRBD1. This CDR3 has 14 amino acids. J was trimmed by 7 bases and V by 7 bases; bases with no gene match: 11. Germline CDR1 is MNHEY and CDR2 is SMNVEV (reference sequence). The chain's CDR3 is CASTTGTGLGEQYF. The CDR3 DNA is TGTGCCAGCACAACAGGGACAGGGCTTGGGGAGCAGTACTTC.

The rearrangement uses TRBV27 and TRBJ2-7, with 9 bases identical to TRBD1. With V trimmed by 5 bases and J by 5 bases, 7 bases remained unmatched. The germline V gene has CDR1 MNHEY and CDR2 SMNVEV (reference sequence). The CDR3 loop spans 14 amino acids. The CDR3 DNA sequence: TGTGCCAGCAGTACTCCGGGACAGGGCAACGAGCAGTACTTC. Its translation is CASSTPGQGNEQYF.

The genes are TRBV6-5 and TRBJ1-1, with TRBD1 identical over 7 bases. Germline V lookup: CDR1 MNHEY, CDR2 SVGAGI. CDR3 length equals 15 residues. V lost 0 bases and J lost 4; bases outside the gene matches: 5. CDR3 residues: CASSYSEGAGTEAFF. The CDR3, as DNA: TGTGCCAGCAGTTACTCAGAGGGGGCCGGCACTGAAGCTTTCTTT.

CDR3 residues: CATSRDEADTQYF. CDR3 DNA sequence: TGTGCCACCAGCAGAGATGAGGCAGATACGCAGTATTTT. The chain links TRBV15 to TRBJ2-3; D is ambiguous. The CDR3 is 13 residues long. The germline V and J ends were trimmed by 0 bases and 4 bases, with 5 bases remaining between them. Germline V gene data show CDR1 as LNHNV and CDR2 as YYDKDF (reference sequence).

The chain couples TRBV27 to TRBJ2-7; TRBD1 is a possible D gene (6 bases). From germline, CDR1 is MNHEY and CDR2 SMNVEV (reference sequence). The CDR3 totals 14 residues. The ends were cut back, 2 bases at V and 6 bases at J, with 14 bases in the middle. This CDR3 reads CASSLRRLGGEQYF. The DNA of the CDR3 is TGTGCCAGCAGTTTACGCCGGCTAGGGGGCGAGCAGTACTTC.

The chain uses TRBV5-4 and TRBJ2-7; D is uncertain. This CDR3 spans 13 amino acids. Trimming removed 0 bases from V and 6 bases from J, with 10 bases in between. Germline assignment: CDR1 SGHNT and CDR2 YYREEE (reference sequence). CDR3 amino acids: CASSLGLGGEQYF. CDR3 sequence (DNA): TGTGCCAGCAGCTTGGGACTGGGTGGCGAGCAGTACTTC.